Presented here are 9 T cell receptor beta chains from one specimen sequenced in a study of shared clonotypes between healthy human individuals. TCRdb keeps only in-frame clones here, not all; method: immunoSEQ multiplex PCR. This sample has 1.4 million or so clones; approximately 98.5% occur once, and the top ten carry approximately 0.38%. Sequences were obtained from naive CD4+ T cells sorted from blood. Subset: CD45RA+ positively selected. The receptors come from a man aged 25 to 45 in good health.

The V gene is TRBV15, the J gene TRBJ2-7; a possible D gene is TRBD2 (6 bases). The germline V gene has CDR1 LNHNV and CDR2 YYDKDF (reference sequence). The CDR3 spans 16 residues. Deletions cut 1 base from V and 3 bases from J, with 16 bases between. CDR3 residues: CATSRGPRDSNYEQYF. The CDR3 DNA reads TGTGCCACCAGCAGAGGCCCCCGGGACTCCAACTACGAGCAGTACTTC.

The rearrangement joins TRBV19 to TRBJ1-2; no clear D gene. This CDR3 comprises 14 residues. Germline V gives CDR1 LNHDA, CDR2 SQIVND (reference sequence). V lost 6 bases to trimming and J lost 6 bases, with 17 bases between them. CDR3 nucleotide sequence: TGTGCCAGTAGCCACGACCGGGAACCAGATGGCTACACCTTC. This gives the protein CASSHDREPDGYTF.

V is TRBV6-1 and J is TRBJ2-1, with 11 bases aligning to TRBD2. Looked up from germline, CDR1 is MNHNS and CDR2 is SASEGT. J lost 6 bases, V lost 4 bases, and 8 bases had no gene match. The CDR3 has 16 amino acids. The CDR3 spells CASSALSGRGGNEQFF. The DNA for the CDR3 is TGTGCCAGCAGTGCTCTTAGCGGGAGGGGAGGCAATGAGCAGTTCTTC.

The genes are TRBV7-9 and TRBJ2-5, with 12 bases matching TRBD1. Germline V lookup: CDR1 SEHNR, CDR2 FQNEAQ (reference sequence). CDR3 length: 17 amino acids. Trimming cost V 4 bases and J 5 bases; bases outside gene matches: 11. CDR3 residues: CASSYSGTGGFRETQYF. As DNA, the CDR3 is TGTGCCAGCAGCTATAGCGGGACAGGGGGCTTTCGGGAGACCCAGTACTTC.

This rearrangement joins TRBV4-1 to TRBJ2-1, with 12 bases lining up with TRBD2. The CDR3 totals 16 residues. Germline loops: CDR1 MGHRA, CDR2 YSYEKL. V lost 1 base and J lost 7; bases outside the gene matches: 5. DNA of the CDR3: TGCGCCAGCAGCCAAGCCCTAGCGGGAGGGAAGAATGAGCAGTTCTTC. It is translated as CASSQALAGGKNEQFF.

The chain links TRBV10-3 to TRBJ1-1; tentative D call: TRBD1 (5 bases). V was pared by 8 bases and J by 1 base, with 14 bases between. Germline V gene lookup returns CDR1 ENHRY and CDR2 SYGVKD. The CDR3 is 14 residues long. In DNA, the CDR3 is TGTGCCATCCGTGCGGGACTGGGGAACACTGAAGCTTTCTTT. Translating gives CAIRAGLGNTEAFF.

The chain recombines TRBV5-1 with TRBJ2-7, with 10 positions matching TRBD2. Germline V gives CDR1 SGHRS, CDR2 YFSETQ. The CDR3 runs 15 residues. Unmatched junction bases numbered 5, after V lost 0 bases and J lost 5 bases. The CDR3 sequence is CASSLGTSGGDEQYF. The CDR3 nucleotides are TGCGCCAGCAGCTTGGGGACTAGCGGAGGGGACGAGCAGTACTTC.

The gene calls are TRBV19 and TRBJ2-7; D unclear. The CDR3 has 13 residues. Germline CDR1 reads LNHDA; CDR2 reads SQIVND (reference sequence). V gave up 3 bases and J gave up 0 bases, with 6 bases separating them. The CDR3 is CASSITDSYEQYF. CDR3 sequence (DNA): TGTGCCAGTAGTATTACCGACTCCTACGAGCAGTACTTC.

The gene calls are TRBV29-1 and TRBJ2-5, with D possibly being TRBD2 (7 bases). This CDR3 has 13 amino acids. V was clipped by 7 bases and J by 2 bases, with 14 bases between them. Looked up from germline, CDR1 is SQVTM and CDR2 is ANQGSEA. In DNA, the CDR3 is TGCAGCGCCAAGGGGGGGTTACAAGAGACCCAGTACTTC. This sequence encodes CSAKGGLQETQYF.